This T cell receptor (beta chain) was recorded in a study of vaccination and CD4 T cells after COVID-19. Study-level background: Either the Pfizer-BioNTech BNT162b2 or Moderna mRNA-1273 vaccine was given as two doses. Spike peptides, overlapping and drawn from SARS-CoV-2, HCoV-NL63, HCoV-OC43 and HCoV-229E, were used to stimulate cells. Study results and limitations: From about 20 to 38, the median of SARS-CoV-2-reactive clonotypes rose without reaching significance.

Germline CDR1 is MDHEN and CDR2 is SYDVKM. Trimming pared 1 base from V and 5 bases from J, leaving 9 bases between. This CDR3 is 15 amino acids long. The assay that was used to sequence DNA from cultured CD4+ T cells was the Oncomine TCR Beta short-read assay. TCRdb itself ran the PCR reads through MiXCR, one entry per CDR3 protein. The sample consists of around 25,000 distinct CDR3 sequences, less than 35% of them appearing once. Specified time point: late sampling 161 to 241 days after vaccination in three convalescent patients. The treatment: approximately nine-day PBMC culture with coronavirus spike peptide pools or control peptides (ViraFEST assay). A note on this clonotype: Its antigen is not identified.

The specimen comprised CD4+ T cells from blood, cultured in vitro, sampled about 7 months after SARS-CoV-2 vaccination. The clonotype originates from a human donor who had recovered from COVID-19. The genes are TRBV28 and TRBJ1-6, with D maybe TRBD1 (5 bases). The CDR3 here is CASSLLWGDNSPLHF. The CDR3 DNA reads as TGTGCCAGCAGTTTATTATGGGGGGATAATTCACCCCTCCACTTT.